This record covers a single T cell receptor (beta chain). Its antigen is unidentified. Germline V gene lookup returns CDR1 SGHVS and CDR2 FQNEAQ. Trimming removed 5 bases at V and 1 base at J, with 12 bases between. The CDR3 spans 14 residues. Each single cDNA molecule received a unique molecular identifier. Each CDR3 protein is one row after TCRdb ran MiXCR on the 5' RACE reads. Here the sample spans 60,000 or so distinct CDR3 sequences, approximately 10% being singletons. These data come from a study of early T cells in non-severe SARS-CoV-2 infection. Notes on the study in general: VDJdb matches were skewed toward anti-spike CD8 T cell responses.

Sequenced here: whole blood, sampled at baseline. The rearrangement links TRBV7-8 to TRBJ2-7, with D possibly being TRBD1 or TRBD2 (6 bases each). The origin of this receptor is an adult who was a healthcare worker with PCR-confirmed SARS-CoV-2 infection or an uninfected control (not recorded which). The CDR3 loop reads CASSKGGISYEQYF. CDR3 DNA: TGTGCCAGCAGCAAGGGGGGTATTTCCTACGAGCAGTACTTC.